What follows is one TCR beta chain and its context. Its antigen is unidentified. This sample is drawn from a study of PD-L1 blockade in urothelial cancer. Study background: About 90% of the roughly 29 patients were men with bladder-origin urothelial cancer. Blood analysis occurred 3 weeks (second dose) and 6 weeks after treatment start. Blood samples contained a median around 130,000 T cells.

Study-wide results and limits: Durable benefit was linked to greater 3-week expansion of tumor-associated blood clones.

Germline V CDR1 and CDR2: LGHNA, YSLEER. The CDR3 totals 14 residues. V lost 4 bases, J lost 0 bases, and 7 bases lay in between. TCRdb's table, derived via immunoSEQ multiplex PCR, lists solely in-frame clones and lacks some. The profile shows roughly 44,000 clones, approximately 82% of them singletons. The TCR originated in a man aged 70-80 years with urothelial cancer. The sample here was PBMCs, taken around atezolizumab (anti-PD-L1) treatment. This chain links TRBV4-3 with TRBJ1-3; D not resolved. In DNA form, the CDR3 reads TGCGCCAGCAGCCGAGGTAACTCTGGAAACACCATATATTTT. Translating gives CASSRGNSGNTIYF.